Presented here are 9 T cell receptor beta chains from one specimen sequenced in a study of beta chain features in type 1 diabetes. Sequencing targeted expressed TCRB transcripts, as all isolated RNA had been reverse transcribed. Produced via immunoSEQ multiplex PCR; TCRdb's table is partial and in-frame only. The sample has 200,000 to 250,000 clones; roughly 9.6% are singletons. The sample taken for sequencing was naive CD4+ T cells from blood. All receptors come from a woman under 30 in good health.

This clone occurred a few times. The chain employs TRBV19 and TRBJ1-5; TRBD1 matches 9 bases. Trimming took 1 base from V and 6 from J; bases not matched to a gene: 4. The CDR3 runs 15 residues. CDR1 is LNHDA, CDR2 SQIVND, per germline (reference sequence). CDR3 sequence reads: CASSIAGQGTQPQHF. CDR3 in DNA: TGTGCCAGTAGTATAGCTGGACAGGGGACTCAGCCCCAGCATTTT.

The chain employs TRBV29-1 and TRBJ1-1; D unresolved. Trimming removed 5 bases from V and 0 bases from J, with 10 bases in between. Germline CDR1 and CDR2: SQVTM and ANQGSEA. This CDR3 has 13 amino acids. The CDR3 DNA follows: TGCAGCGTTCGACTGAAAATGAACACTGAAGCTTTCTTT. Residues: CSVRLKMNTEAFF.

V usage is TRBV5-1 and J usage is TRBJ2-5; D is perhaps TRBD1 (5 bases). Per germline, CDR1 SGHRS and CDR2 YFSETQ. V was cut by 1 base and J by 5 bases, with 15 bases left in between. This CDR3 has 15 residues. This CDR3 is CASSLWQGDRETQYF. For the CDR3, the DNA is TGCGCCAGCAGCTTGTGGCAGGGCGATAGGGAGACCCAGTACTTC.

V and J are TRBV9 and TRBJ2-5, with 12 positions matching TRBD2. With V trimmed by 0 bases and J by 5 bases, 5 bases remained unmatched. CDR3 size: 16 residues. The germline gives CDR1 SGDLS, CDR2 YYNGEE. The CDR3 loop is CASSVEGTSGWETQYF. In DNA form, the CDR3 reads TGTGCCAGCAGCGTAGAAGGGACTAGCGGGTGGGAGACCCAGTACTTC.

The CDR3 nucleotides are TGTGCCAGCAGCTTCGGGGGGTCCGAGAACACTGAAGCTTTCTTT. It encodes CASSFGGSENTEAFF. The V and J genes are TRBV7-8 and TRBJ1-1; D perhaps matches TRBD1 (5 bases). The V end was cut by 3 bases, the J end by 1 base, with 12 bases between. The CDR3 consists of 15 residues. In germline, CDR1 is SGHVS, CDR2 FQNEAQ.

V gene TRBV30 combines with J gene TRBJ1-1; D unresolved. Trimming removed 5 bases from V and 1 base from J, with 14 bases in between. The CDR3 totals 14 residues. Germline lookup yields CDR1 GTSNPN and CDR2 SVGIG (reference sequence). CDR3 loop: CAWSRRSQNTEAFF. As DNA, the CDR3 is TGTGCCTGGTCACGCCGGTCCCAGAACACTGAAGCTTTCTTT.

The chain couples TRBV10-3 to TRBJ2-1; possible D gene TRBD2, 5 bases. Per the germline V gene, CDR1 is ENHRY and CDR2 is SYGVKD. V was pared by 10 bases and J by 8 bases, with 15 bases between. This CDR3 contains 12 residues. CDR3 in amino acids: CATENGSDEQFF. The CDR3 DNA reads as TGTGCCACCGAGAATGGGAGCGATGAGCAGTTCTTC.

The chain employs TRBV5-6 and TRBJ2-7; 7 bases are a match to TRBD2. V gave up 3 bases and J gave up 7 bases; unmatched junction bases: 7. The CDR3 runs to 13 residues. CDR1 and CDR2 from the germline V gene are SGHDT and YYEEEE. DNA for the CDR3: TGTGCCAGCAGCTGGGGGACTACGCAAGAGCAGTACTTC. Its translation is CASSWGTTQEQYF. The variable domain in full, with the rest retrieved from reference TRBV5-6 and TRBJ2-7, is DAGVTQSPTHLIKTRGQQVTLRCSPKSGHDTVSWYQQALGQGPQFIFQYYEEEERQRGNFPDRFSGHQFPNYSSELNVNALLLGDSALYLCASSWGTTQEQYFGPGTRLTVT.

The V call is TRBV30, the J call TRBJ1-6; 7 nucleotides align to TRBD1. CDR3 length: 13 residues. V was clipped by 6 bases and J by 5 bases; unmatched bases: 4. CDR1 and CDR2 (germline): GTSNPN, SVGIG (reference sequence). The CDR3 here is CACRDSDNSPLHF. The CDR3 nucleotides are TGTGCCTGTAGGGACAGTGATAATTCACCCCTCCACTTT.